Listed below are T cell receptor beta chains from one sample, sequenced in a study of radiation and T cells in renal cell carcinoma. Clones were sequenced by immunoSEQ multiplex PCR, and TCRdb holds only the in-frame ones, with some missing. This sample has 150,000 or so clones, with 88% found just once. The starting material was blood, obtained from a patient whose treatment included radiotherapy and nephrectomy. The receptors shown here come from a woman between 65 and 79 years old with renal cell carcinoma. The CDR3 runs from the conserved cysteine through the conserved F or W.

TRBJ1-2	TRBV5-6	CASSDRLYGYTF
TRBJ2-1	TRBV7-2	CASTPASGGFGEQFF
TRBJ1-4	TRBV5-1	CASSLPGVGEKLFF
TRBJ1-5	TRBV7-2	CASSLGTGHQPQHF
TRBJ2-5	TRBV30	CAWSREAGGRQETQYF
TRBJ1-1	TRBV10-3	CAISEGGGANTEAFF
TRBJ2-1	TRBV6-1	CASSPLNEQFF
TRBJ2-1	TRBV4-1	CASSRTSGDHSYNEQFF
TRBJ2-2	TRBV19	CASIMRGRGPPSNTGELFF
TRBJ1-3	TRBV7-9	CASSLVGNTIYF
TRBJ1-1	TRBV30	CAWRPGQGSSGEAFF
TRBJ2-3	TRBV9	CASSVGGAGLAGGDTQYF
TRBJ1-6	TRBV27	CASRGAGNSPLHF
TRBJ1-4	TRBV5-1	CASSPHRGLDEKLFF
TRBJ2-1	TRBV4-2	CASSQEGGGGSYNEQFF
TRBJ1-4	TRBV21-1	CASSKERRGADEKLFF
TRBJ1-1	TRBV4-3	CASSQDSMANTEVFF
TRBJ1-1	TRBV19	CASKVGLGTEAFF
TRBJ2-3	TRBV7-2	CASSPPSGGRDTQYF
TRBJ2-7	TRBV5-4	CASSYRQGGHEQYF
TRBJ1-1	TRBV2	CASSGGRGYEAFF
TRBJ2-7	TRBV29-1	CSVAGSLDLYEQYF
TRBJ1-2	TRBV5-1	CASSTGTGIYGYTF
TRBJ2-1	TRBV4-3	CASSQGTGDNEQFF
TRBJ2-2	TRBV11-3	CASSLVQGGTGELFF
TRBJ1-2	TRBV25-1	CASSVNYGYTF
TRBJ1-5	TRBV5-1	CASSLKGTQPQHF
TRBJ1-3	TRBV7-2	CASSFSTGGFGNTIYF
TRBJ2-7	TRBV7-2	CASSPRTGGYEQYF
TRBJ1-1	TRBV7-6	CASSLVQGMNTEAFF
TRBJ2-5	TRBV4-3	CASSQRLDSLGGETQYF
TRBJ1-2	TRBV6-1	CASSEASVPANYGYTF
TRBJ1-2	TRBV7-9	CASSLGQDYGYTF
TRBJ1-2	TRBV19	CASSQPDGLYGYTF